One sample yielded the 10 T cell receptor beta chains listed below, sequenced in a study of shared clonotypes between healthy human individuals. Profiled with immunoSEQ multiplex PCR; TCRdb holds only in-frame clones, not every one. The table shows over 2 million clones, with about 90% occurring only once. The sequenced sample was naive CD4+ T cells from PBMCs. Subset noted: CD45RA+ positively selected. The receptors come from a man aged 18 to 30 in good health. Some clones in this sample may be carry-over from other donors' samples.

The chain links TRBV29-1 to TRBJ2-5; weak D call: TRBD2 (6 bases). This CDR3 region has 12 residues. V shed 4 bases and J shed 11 bases, with 17 bases lying between them. CDR1 is SQVTM, CDR2 ANQGSEA, per germline. The CDR3 bases are TGCAGCGTTGTTCCGGGAGTGAGTGAGCAGTACTTC. This gives the protein CSVVPGVSEQYF. The variable domain in full, completed from reference TRBV29-1 and TRBJ2-5, reads SAVISQKPSRDICQRGTSLTIQCQVDSQVTMMFWYRQQPGQSLTLIATANQGSEATYESGFVIDKFPISRPNLTFSTLTVSNMSPEDSSIYLCSVVPGVSEQYFGPGTRLLVL.

The genes are TRBV29-1 and TRBJ2-1, with 13 positions matching TRBD2. V lost 6 bases to trimming and J lost 2 bases; unmatched junction nucleotides: 10. Germline V gene lookup returns CDR1 SQVTM and CDR2 ANQGSEA. CDR3 length equals 17 residues. CDR3 residues: CSVAGRGTSGTYNEQFF. In DNA, the CDR3 is TGCAGCGTGGCGGGACGGGGGACTAGCGGGACCTACAATGAGCAGTTCTTC.

The V call is TRBV6-5, the J call TRBJ2-7; tentatively, D is TRBD1 (6 bases). Germline V gene lookup returns CDR1 MNHEY and CDR2 SVGAGI. The CDR3 length is 12 residues. Trimming cost V 2 bases and J 9 bases, with 11 bases left between them. CDR3 bases: TGTGCCAGCAGTTACCCTCAGGGGCGGCAGTACTTC. This translates into CASSYPQGRQYF.

The rearrangement uses TRBV25-1 and TRBJ2-5; no clear D. With 1 base removed from V and 2 bases from J, the gap between germline ends came to 8 bases. The CDR3 has 14 residues. From germline, CDR1 is MGHDK and CDR2 SYGVNS. This CDR3 reads CASSEWAKQETQYF. Written as DNA, the CDR3 is TGTGCCAGCAGTGAATGGGCAAAACAAGAGACCCAGTACTTC.

V gene TRBV14 combines with J gene TRBJ2-3, with no clear D. Germline lookup yields CDR1 SGHDN and CDR2 FVKESK. The CDR3 is 11 residues long. Trimming cost V 1 base and J 11 bases, with 7 bases left between them. The CDR3 coding sequence is TGTGCCAGCAGCCAAGCTATGGAGCAGTATTTT. Its protein product is CASSQAMEQYF.

V is TRBV7-3 and J is TRBJ2-7; D possibly corresponds to TRBD1 (5 bases). Trimming pared 2 bases from V and 2 bases from J, leaving 13 bases between. The CDR3 is 15 amino acids. Germline loops: CDR1 SGHTA, CDR2 FQGTGA. For the CDR3, the DNA is TGTGCCAGCAGCTTAGGGGCAGGCCCCACCTACGAGCAGTACTTC. Amino acid sequence: CASSLGAGPTYEQYF. The complete variable domain, with remaining parts taken from reference TRBV7-3 and TRBJ2-7, reads GAGVSQTPSNKVTEKGKYVELRCDPISGHTALYWYRQSLGQGPEFLIYFQGTGAADDSGLPNDRFFAVRPEGSVSTLKIQRTERGDSAVYLCASSLGAGPTYEQYFGPGTRLTVT.

Notes on this clone: Other nucleotide sequences from this sample produce the same CDR3. V usage is TRBV28 and J usage is TRBJ2-7, with TRBD1 as a possible D gene (6 bases). The germline CDR1 and CDR2 sequences are MDHEN and SYDVKM. CDR3 size: 13 residues. V dropped 6 bases and J dropped 3 bases, with 12 bases sitting between them. CDR3 sequence reads: CASSSPQGYEQYF. In DNA form, the CDR3 reads TGTGCCAGCAGCTCACCACAGGGCTACGAGCAGTACTTC. The full variable domain, in which reference TRBV28 and TRBJ2-7 provide the parts outside the CDR3, is DVKVTQSSRYLVKRTGEKVFLECVQDMDHENMFWYRQDPGLGLRLIYFSYDVKMKEKGDIPEGYSVSREKKERFSLILESASTNQTSMYLCASSSPQGYEQYFGPGTRLTVT.

This chain joins TRBV6-6 and TRBJ2-2; possibly TRBD2 for D (5 bases). The germline gives CDR1 MNHNY, CDR2 SVGAGI (reference sequence). CDR3 length equals 13 residues. V was cut by 10 bases and J by 4 bases, with 13 bases left in between. In nucleotides, the CDR3 is TGTGCCATTACGGACTGGCTCACCGGGGAGCTGTTTTTT. As protein: CAITDWLTGELFF.

The V call is TRBV15, the J call TRBJ2-1; TRBD2 aligns across 7 bases. The CDR3 has 14 residues. Germline loops: CDR1 LNHNV, CDR2 YYDKDF (reference sequence). Germline trimming cut 4 bases from V and 5 bases from J; bases unmatched to any gene: 5. The CDR3 is CATSNRLAHNEQFF. Written as DNA, the CDR3 is TGTGCCACCAGCAACCGACTAGCACACAATGAGCAGTTCTTC.

This clone was detected once. The chain joins TRBV5-8 to TRBJ2-7; 8 nucleotides agree with TRBD2. Looked up from germline, CDR1 is SGHTS and CDR2 is YDEGEE. V was pared by 5 bases and J by 0 bases, with 16 bases of the junction left unmatched. CDR3 length equals 18 residues. The CDR3 nucleotides are TGTGCCAGCAGGACCATCTTACTAGCGGACCCTAGCTCCTACGAGCAGTACTTC. Protein: CASRTILLADPSSYEQYF.